This T cell receptor (beta chain) was sequenced during a study of T cells in Graves' hyperthyroidism and ophthalmopathy. Study-level results: Peripheral blood also featured most of the thyroid clonotypes expanded above 0.001. In the analysis, a 13 V-J model separated ophthalmopathy from stable hyperthyroidism.

The sample holds a few counts of this clonotype. Its antigen remains unknown. Mismatch with germline at one junction end may stem from a read error. The authors obtained PBMCs from more than 9.5 ml of fresh peripheral blood. There were TCR beta CDR3 regions amplified from RNA transcripts. The TCR CDR3 was amplified in a first-round RT-PCR using the HTBI primer set. TCRdb redid the calling of the multiplex PCR reads with MiXCR, one entry per CDR3 protein. The profile shows 500,000 to 550,000 distinct CDR3 sequences, less than 25% of them singletons. Germline V gives CDR1 SGHRS, CDR2 YFSETQ. The CDR3 covers 13 residues.

The V call is TRBV5-1, the J call TRBJ2-7; perhaps TRBD2 as D (5 bases). This clonotype was sampled from a young man with Graves' hyperthyroidism. The sample comprised blood. This CDR3 is CASNLEARNQQYF. DNA for the CDR3: TGCGCCAGCAACTTGGAGGCACGCAATCAGCAGTACTTC.